This entry describes one T cell receptor beta chain. The antigen is not known. The sample comes from a study of shared clonotypes between healthy human individuals. In the study overall: The cohort comprised a couple of women and a few men. Their ages spanned 18 to 49 years. CD4 naive and CD4 memory each took three plates per donor, while CD8 naive took two and CD8 memory one. Points from the study as a whole: Larger estimated richness was generally seen in naive subsets than in memory subsets.

TCRdb's table, derived via immunoSEQ multiplex PCR, lists solely in-frame clones and lacks some. In the table there are approximately 2,300,000 clones, about nine tenths of which are singletons. The germline V gene has CDR1 SGHTA and CDR2 FQGTGA. CDR3 size: 15 residues. V was clipped by 5 bases and J by 0 bases, with 13 bases between them. Specimen: naive CD4+ T cells from PBMCs. Subset: CD45RA+ positively selected. The sequence was collected from a man aged 18-30 years in good health. Some clones in this sample may be carry-over from other donors' samples. The V call is TRBV7-3, the J call TRBJ1-1; D is unclear. The CDR3 DNA reads TGTGCCAGCAGCCCGTCGGCGGGGATGAACACTGAAGCTTTCTTT. Encoded protein: CASSPSAGMNTEAFF. The entire variable domain, with the rest obtained from reference TRBV7-3 and TRBJ1-1, is as follows: GAGVSQTPSNKVTEKGKYVELRCDPISGHTALYWYRQSLGQGPEFLIYFQGTGAADDSGLPNDRFFAVRPEGSVSTLKIQRTERGDSAVYLCASSPSAGMNTEAFFGQGTRLTVV.